This entry concerns a single T cell receptor beta chain. CDR3 length: 15 amino acids. From germline, CDR1 is SEHNR and CDR2 FQNEAQ (reference sequence). The ends lost 2 bases at V and 2 bases at J; junction bases unmatched: 3. TCR beta VDJ combinations and CDR3 sequences were profiled from genomic DNA. From the reads, TCRdb called clonotypes with MiXCR, one entry per CDR3 protein. The sample has approximately 170,000 distinct CDR3 sequences, roughly 63% seen once. The source of the sample is a study of CD8+CD57+ T cells in acquired aplastic anemia. This TCR was sampled from a human donor in good health. The chain combines TRBV7-9 with TRBJ2-5, with 9 bases that match TRBD1. Sequenced sample: sorted CD4+, CD8+, or CD8+CD57+ T cells (not recorded which) from PBMCs. The CDR3 DNA reads TGTGCCAGCAGCTTACCGGGACAGGGACAAGAGACCCAGTACTTC. Translating it yields CASSLPGQGQETQYF.